Each of the 14 T cell receptor beta chains below was sequenced from the same sample in a study of OX40 agonist ivuxolimab in advanced cancers. Sequenced by immunoSEQ multiplex PCR; TCRdb stores in-frame clones only, minus some. The sample consists of about 36,000 clones, under 90% of them appearing once. The sample here was CD4+ or CD8+ T cells sorted from blood, taken in a trial of the OX40 agonist ivuxolimab. These receptors all stem from an adult with an advanced solid tumor such as melanoma, head and neck, liver or kidney cancer.

In DNA form, the CDR3 reads TGCGCCAGCAGCCAAGGCTTCACAGATACGCAGTATTTT. As protein: CASSQGFTDTQYF. The V call is TRBV4-1, the J call TRBJ2-3; the D is unclear. This CDR3 has 13 amino acids. CDR1 and CDR2 from the germline V gene are MGHRA and YSYEKL. The V end was cut by 1 base, the J end by 2 bases, with 4 bases between.

The gene calls are TRBV5-8 and TRBJ1-2; D is possibly TRBD1 (5 bases). V was pared by 4 bases and J by 2 bases, with 12 bases between. Germline V gene sequence: CDR1 SGHTS, CDR2 YDEGEE. This CDR3 region has 14 residues. The CDR3, as DNA: TGTGCCAGCAGCCCACTGGGACTGAACTATGGCTACACCTTC. Its protein is CASSPLGLNYGYTF.

This clone was counted between two and nine times. This chain uses TRBV7-6 with TRBJ2-5; tentatively, D is TRBD1 or TRBD2 (5 bases each). The CDR3 is 15 residues long. Germline lookup yields CDR1 SGHVS and CDR2 FNYEAQ. Trimming cost V 3 bases and J 5 bases, with 16 bases left between them. CDR3 amino acids: CASSFSWGRTETQYF. The CDR3 nucleotides are TGTGCCAGCAGCTTTTCGTGGGGACGGACGGAGACCCAGTACTTC.

The V gene is TRBV6-1, the J gene TRBJ1-6, with no clear D. V lost 6 bases, J lost 0 bases, and 6 bases lay in between. The germline V gene encodes CDR1 MNHNS and CDR2 SASEGT. The CDR3 loop spans 14 amino acids. Here the CDR3 DNA reads TGTGCCAGCAGCGTAGACTCCTATAATTCACCCCTCCACTTT. As protein: CASSVDSYNSPLHF.

The chain is built from TRBV7-9 and TRBJ1-2; D is uncertain. Germline CDR1 is SEHNR and CDR2 is FQNEAQ (reference sequence). V lost 1 base, J lost 6 bases, and 12 bases lay in between. This CDR3 spans 14 amino acids. CDR3: CASSLEGRLNGYTF. The CDR3 nucleotides are TGTGCCAGCAGCTTAGAAGGACGGCTCAATGGCTACACCTTC.

The rearrangement uses TRBV15 and TRBJ1-5, with TRBD1 as a possible D gene (6 bases). The CDR3 totals 15 residues. The V gene's germline CDR1 is LNHNV and CDR2 YYDKDF (reference sequence). V lost 3 bases, J lost 3 bases, and 12 bases lay in between. The chain's CDR3 is CATSSRGLDNQPQHF. CDR3 coding DNA: TGTGCCACCAGCAGTCGGGGGCTGGACAATCAGCCCCAGCATTTT.

The rearrangement links TRBV27 to TRBJ2-2, with 7 bases that match TRBD1. Germline CDR1 reads MNHEY; CDR2 reads SMNVEV (reference sequence). V shed 6 bases, J shed 6 bases, and the junction held 7 bases outside the gene matches. CDR3 size: 14 residues. CDR3 residues: CASRPGGVSGELFF. DNA of the CDR3: TGTGCCAGCAGACCAGGGGGAGTATCCGGGGAGCTGTTTTTT.

The CDR3 DNA is TGTGCCACTCACATAAATGGGGGAACCCAAGAGACCCAGTACTTC. Amino acid sequence: CATHINGGTQETQYF. V gene TRBV19 combines with J gene TRBJ2-5; the D gene could be TRBD1 or TRBD2 (5 bases each). The CDR3 has 15 amino acids. V lost 10 bases to trimming and J lost 1 base, with 19 bases between them. Looked up from germline, CDR1 is LNHDA and CDR2 is SQIVND (reference sequence).

The CDR3 protein is CASSARLADYNEQFF. The CDR3 DNA reads as TGTGCCAGCAGCGCCAGACTAGCGGACTACAATGAGCAGTTCTTC. V usage is TRBV7-3 and J usage is TRBJ2-1, with 9 bases fitting TRBD2. The V gene's germline CDR1 is SGHTA and CDR2 FQGTGA. The V segment lost 5 bases and the J segment 3 bases; nucleotides outside the gene matches: 5. The CDR3 length is 15 residues.

The V and J genes are TRBV23-1 and TRBJ2-1; 13 nucleotides line up with TRBD2. TRBV23-1 is known as an ORF, though its function is uncertain. The V gene end was trimmed by 4 bases and the J gene end by 0 bases; junction bases not matched to a gene: 15. The CDR3 is made up of 21 amino acids. The CDR3 region has the DNA TGCGCCAGCAGTCCCCTAAATGGCGGACTAGCGGGGGCTAGCTCCTACAATGAGCAGTTCTTC. It codes for CASSPLNGGLAGASSYNEQFF.

Written as DNA, the CDR3 is TGTGCCACCGCAGAGGGGGCGGGGAACACTGAAGCTTTCTTT. Protein sequence: CATAEGAGNTEAFF. The V gene is TRBV10-3, the J gene TRBJ1-1; TRBD1 agrees at 7 bases. The V segment lost 10 bases and the J segment 1 base; nucleotides outside the gene matches: 9. The CDR3 is 14 residues long. Looked up from germline, CDR1 is ENHRY and CDR2 is SYGVKD.

This clone came up once. The V gene is TRBV4-3, the J gene TRBJ2-3, with unresolved D. V was clipped by 1 base and J by 2 bases, with 7 bases between them. Looked up from germline, CDR1 is LGHNA and CDR2 is YSLEER. The CDR3 totals 14 residues. CDR3 amino acids: CASSQGLVTDTQYF. The DNA for the CDR3 is TGCGCCAGCAGCCAAGGGTTAGTCACAGATACGCAGTATTTT.

This chain uses TRBV11-3 with TRBJ2-7, with D maybe TRBD1 (5 bases). The CDR3 is 15 residues long. Germline lookup yields CDR1 SGHNT and CDR2 YENEEA. The V gene lost 5 bases and the J gene lost 6 bases, with 20 bases spanning the gap. As DNA, the CDR3 is TGTGCCAGCAGCCCATTCCAGGGCGCCGGACGCGAGCAGTACTTC. Translating it yields CASSPFQGAGREQYF.

V usage is TRBV25-1 and J usage is TRBJ2-7; D not resolved. Germline lookup yields CDR1 MGHDK and CDR2 SYGVNS. V dropped 1 base and J dropped 3 bases, with 10 bases sitting between them. This CDR3 is 14 amino acids long. This CDR3 is CASSELLEHYEQYF. CDR3 DNA: TGTGCCAGCAGTGAATTGCTGGAGCACTACGAGCAGTACTTC.